The next 28 T cell receptor beta chains were all read from a single sample in a study of blood T cell repertoires in COVID-19. Using immunoSEQ multiplex PCR, the repertoire was profiled, and TCRdb retains in-frame clones only, with some absent. The data contain 300,000 to 350,000 clones, around 90% of them seen just once; the ten biggest clones take up roughly 1%. Sequencing was carried out using peripheral blood. These receptors originate from a woman aged 40 to 50 with COVID-19, enrolled during active disease.

This chain uses TRBV5-4 with TRBJ2-3, with D maybe TRBD1 (6 bases). Trimming left V 0 bases short and J 2 bases short, with 10 bases between. The germline gives CDR1 SGHNT, CDR2 YYREEE (reference sequence). The CDR3 runs 15 residues. The CDR3 loop is CASSLGTGFTDTQYF. The CDR3 DNA sequence: TGTGCCAGCAGCTTGGGAACAGGGTTCACAGATACGCAGTATTTT. The full variable domain, completed using reference TRBV5-4 and TRBJ2-3, is ETGVTQSPTHLIKTRGQQVTLRCSSQSGHNTVSWYQQALGQGPQFIFQYYREEENGRGNFPPRFSGLQFPNYSSELNVNALELDDSALYLCASSLGTGFTDTQYFGPGTRLTVL.

The chain joins TRBV29-1 to TRBJ2-7, with D possibly matching TRBD2 (6 bases). Trimming took off 4 bases at V and 6 bases at J, with 19 bases between the two ends. The CDR3 runs 14 residues. Germline V gene data show CDR1 as SQVTM and CDR2 as ANQGSEA. The CDR3, as DNA: TGCAGCGTTGGCCCCACGTTGGAGGGCGGCGAGCAGTACTTC. As protein: CSVGPTLEGGEQYF.

V and J are TRBV6-2 or TRBV6-3 and TRBJ1-3; the match to TRBD1 covers 10 bases. This CDR3 region has 15 residues. Germline CDR1 is MNHEY and CDR2 is SVGEGT. The junction had 9 bases not matched to a gene; V was cut back by 6 bases and J by 7 bases. The CDR3 nucleotides are TGTGCCAGCAGCCTCGGTCGGACAGGGGGGAACACCATATATTTT. As protein: CASSLGRTGGNTIYF.

This clone was counted only a few times. The chain employs TRBV27 and TRBJ1-2, with D tentatively TRBD1 (6 bases). Germline CDR1 and CDR2: MNHEY and SMNVEV (reference sequence). Trimming took off 6 bases at V and 8 bases at J, with 19 bases between the two ends. This CDR3 has 14 amino acids. As DNA, the CDR3 is TGTGCCAGCAGCCTCTTCGGACAGCCCGGGGGCTACACCTTC. Amino acid sequence: CASSLFGQPGGYTF.

This sequence joins TRBV29-1 and TRBJ2-7, with D possibly being TRBD2 (5 bases). Germline CDR1 is SQVTM and CDR2 is ANQGSEA. The CDR3 sequence is 15 residues long. V lost 7 bases, J lost 4 bases, and 23 bases lay in between. CDR3 protein: CSARGSSGALYEQYF. CDR3 sequence (DNA): TGCAGCGCCCGGGGATCCAGCGGAGCACTATACGAGCAGTACTTC.

The chain employs TRBV5-1 and TRBJ1-2; tentative D call: TRBD1 (6 bases). The germline V and J ends were trimmed by 4 bases and 8 bases, with 21 bases remaining between them. The germline gives CDR1 SGHRS, CDR2 YFSETQ. CDR3 length: 15 amino acids. The CDR3 loop is CASSPEGGAKRGYTF. CDR3 DNA: TGCGCCAGCAGCCCTGAGGGGGGGGCAAAACGCGGCTACACCTTC.

The chain is built from TRBV15 and TRBJ1-5; D remains unclear. The CDR3 covers 14 residues. Trimming took off 0 bases at V and 3 bases at J, with 6 bases between the two ends. Germline V CDR1 and CDR2: LNHNV, YYDKDF (reference sequence). The CDR3 DNA follows: TGTGCCACCAGCAGAGATTCAAACAATCAGCCCCAGCATTTT. This sequence encodes CATSRDSNNQPQHF.

This clone was seen more than once but under ten times. V and J are TRBV19 and TRBJ2-7; TRBD2 agrees at 7 bases. The CDR3 runs 16 residues. Germline values: CDR1 LNHDA, CDR2 SQIVND (reference sequence). Trimming removed 4 bases from V and 1 base from J; junction bases left unmatched: 10. The CDR3 region has the DNA TGTGCCAGTAGTAACCTCCACGGGACTATGTCCTACGAGCAGTACTTC. Translating it yields CASSNLHGTMSYEQYF.

The rearrangement joins TRBV28 to TRBJ2-7; 7 bases align to TRBD1. V gave up 3 bases and J gave up 0 bases; unmatched junction bases: 8. Germline CDR1 is MDHEN and CDR2 is SYDVKM. The CDR3 sequence is 16 residues long. Written as DNA, the CDR3 is TGTGCCAGCAGTTTGGCCCCGGGACAGAACTCCTACGAGCAGTACTTC. Its translation is CASSLAPGQNSYEQYF.

This rearrangement joins TRBV6-6 to TRBJ2-7; 8 nucleotides agree with TRBD1. The junction had 6 bases not matched to a gene; V was cut back by 7 bases and J by 1 base. Germline-derived CDR1 and CDR2 are MNHNY and SVGAGI (reference sequence). The CDR3 spans 14 residues. This chain's CDR3 is CASKPRQGSYEQYF. The DNA of the CDR3 is TGTGCCAGCAAACCCCGACAGGGGTCCTACGAGCAGTACTTC.

This chain uses TRBV2 with TRBJ1-3; 8 positions match TRBD1. Germline V lookup: CDR1 SNHLY, CDR2 FYNNEI. The J segment lost 3 bases and the V segment lost 4 bases, leaving 2 bases of the junction unmatched. The CDR3 extends over 14 amino acids. This chain's CDR3 is CASSGGTGGNTIYF. In DNA, the CDR3 is TGTGCCAGCAGTGGAGGGACAGGTGGAAACACCATATATTTT.

The J gene is TRBJ2-7, the V gene TRBV5-5; 7 bases map to TRBD2. Trimming removed 3 bases from V and 7 bases from J; junction bases left unmatched: 16. The CDR3 consists of 16 residues. Germline V gives CDR1 SGHKS, CDR2 YYEKEE (reference sequence). The CDR3 DNA sequence: TGTGCCAGCAGCTCGGAACCCCTGGGAGGGCTGGAAGAGCAGTACTTC. It is translated as CASSSEPLGGLEEQYF.

This clone has just a few counts. V gene TRBV5-1 combines with J gene TRBJ1-1; possible D gene TRBD1, 5 bases. V was shortened by 2 bases and J by 0 bases, with 8 bases between the two germline ends. The germline gives CDR1 SGHRS, CDR2 YFSETQ. The CDR3 is 14 residues long. The CDR3: CASSLTRVNTEAFF. The CDR3 DNA follows: TGCGCCAGCAGCTTAACCAGGGTGAACACTGAAGCTTTCTTT.

This clone turned up a few times. The chain couples TRBV19 to TRBJ1-2; unclear D gene. The germline CDR1 and CDR2 sequences are LNHDA and SQIVND (reference sequence). V was clipped by 5 bases and J by 2 bases, with 9 bases between them. This CDR3 is built from 13 residues. The CDR3 DNA reads as TGTGCCAGTAGTCCCGACACGAACTATGGCTACACCTTC. Translation: CASSPDTNYGYTF.

V is TRBV28 and J is TRBJ2-1; 12 bases line up with TRBD2. The CDR3 is 15 residues long. V shed 6 bases, J shed 4 bases, and the junction held 4 bases outside the gene matches. Germline V gene lookup returns CDR1 MDHEN and CDR2 SYDVKM. The CDR3 region is CASRLTSGGYNEQFF. Here the CDR3 DNA reads TGTGCCAGCAGACTGACTAGCGGGGGTTACAATGAGCAGTTCTTC. Drawing the rest from reference TRBV28 and TRBJ2-1, the complete variable domain is DVKVTQSSRYLVKRTGEKVFLECVQDMDHENMFWYRQDPGLGLRLIYFSYDVKMKEKGDIPEGYSVSREKKERFSLILESASTNQTSMYLCASRLTSGGYNEQFFGPGTRLTVL.

The chain combines TRBV7-9 with TRBJ2-2, with D tentatively TRBD2 (5 bases). V lost 10 bases and J 5 bases, leaving 11 bases between the germline ends. This CDR3 comprises 12 residues. CDR1 SEHNR and CDR2 FQNEAQ come from the germline V gene (reference sequence). CDR3 sequence: CANTRGTGELFF. CDR3 DNA: TGTGCCAACACACGGGGAACCGGGGAGCTGTTTTTT.

The chain is built from TRBV10-3 and TRBJ2-1, with D unresolved. The germline V and J ends were trimmed by 2 bases and 5 bases, with 10 bases remaining between them. Germline loops: CDR1 ENHRY, CDR2 SYGVKD. There are 14 residues in the CDR3. CDR3 loop: CAISEQTSDNEQFF. DNA for the CDR3: TGTGCCATCAGTGAGCAGACTTCAGACAATGAGCAGTTCTTC.

The chain couples TRBV2 to TRBJ2-7, with 12 bases that match TRBD1. This CDR3 spans 14 amino acids. Germline loops: CDR1 SNHLY, CDR2 FYNNEI. Trimming at V came to 4 bases and at J to 8 bases, leaving 6 bases not matched to a gene. As DNA, the CDR3 is TGTGCCAGCAGTGGCGGGACAGGGGGCTGGAAGCAGTACTTC. It is translated as CASSGGTGGWKQYF.

This rearrangement joins TRBV18 to TRBJ2-3; weak D call: TRBD1 (5 bases). The CDR3 consists of 15 residues. Germline loops: CDR1 KGHSH, CDR2 LQKENI. V dropped 6 bases and J dropped 5 bases, with 18 bases sitting between them. The CDR3 DNA follows: TGTGCCAGCTCTAGGAACCAGGGTGGTGAAGATACGCAGTATTTT. This translates into CASSRNQGGEDTQYF. Combining the CDR3 with reference TRBV18 and TRBJ2-3 gives the whole variable domain NAGVMQNPRHLVRRRGQEARLRCSPMKGHSHVYWYRQLPEEGLKFMVYLQKENIIDESGMPKERFSAEFPKEGPSILRIQQVVRGDSAAYFCASSRNQGGEDTQYFGPGTRLTVL.

The rearrangement links TRBV9 to TRBJ1-2; maybe TRBD1 (6 bases). Germline V gene lookup returns CDR1 SGDLS and CDR2 YYNGEE. This CDR3 contains 16 residues. With 0 bases removed from V and 4 bases from J, the gap between germline ends came to 16 bases. The CDR3 loop is CASSVAAQGSPYGYTF. In DNA form, the CDR3 reads TGTGCCAGCAGCGTAGCAGCACAGGGAAGTCCCTATGGCTACACCTTC.

This clone has only one observation. DNA of the CDR3: TGTGCCAGCAGTTTACAGTACCGGGACAGGGGATCACCCCAGCATTTT. Translation: CASSLQYRDRGSPQHF. J is TRBJ1-5 and V is TRBV28; TRBD1 aligns across 10 bases. J lost 10 bases, V lost 2 bases, and 11 bases had no gene match. Germline CDR1 reads MDHEN; CDR2 reads SYDVKM. There are 16 residues in the CDR3. The full variable domain, in which reference TRBV28 and TRBJ1-5 provide the parts outside the CDR3, is DVKVTQSSRYLVKRTGEKVFLECVQDMDHENMFWYRQDPGLGLRLIYFSYDVKMKEKGDIPEGYSVSREKKERFSLILESASTNQTSMYLCASSLQYRDRGSPQHFGDGTRLSIL.

The table lists this clone with a count of one. The genes are TRBV7-2 and TRBJ2-6; D is uncertain. With 5 bases removed from V and 2 bases from J, the gap between germline ends came to 10 bases. The CDR3 has 15 amino acids. Looked up from germline, CDR1 is SGHTA and CDR2 is FQGNSA. The CDR3 spells CASSPRLAGANVLTF. Written as DNA, the CDR3 is TGTGCCAGCAGCCCTCGACTTGCTGGGGCCAACGTCCTGACTTTC.

The chain employs TRBV27 and TRBJ1-1; D gene uncertain. V was cut by 6 bases and J by 1 base, with 9 bases left in between. CDR3 size: 13 residues. Germline values: CDR1 MNHEY, CDR2 SMNVEV (reference sequence). The CDR3 spells CASSYLENTEAFF. CDR3 nucleotides: TGTGCCAGCAGCTATCTTGAGAACACTGAAGCTTTCTTT.

This clone was picked up one time. The V gene is TRBV4-3, the J gene TRBJ1-1; a possible D gene is TRBD1 (6 bases). This CDR3 comprises 15 residues. Trimming left V 0 bases short and J 7 bases short, with 15 bases between. CDR1 and CDR2 (germline): LGHNA, YSLEER. The CDR3 spells CASSQDSSPGDEAFF. CDR3 in DNA: TGCGCCAGCAGCCAAGATTCCAGCCCAGGGGATGAAGCTTTCTTT.

The chain recombines TRBV5-1 with TRBJ2-2; D is possibly TRBD2 (5 bases). CDR1 and CDR2 from the germline V gene are SGHRS and YFSETQ. The CDR3 is 13 amino acids. V lost 0 bases, J lost 7 bases, and 7 bases lay in between. CDR3 region: CASSLVASGELFF. The CDR3 region has the DNA TGCGCCAGCAGCTTGGTAGCGAGCGGGGAGCTGTTTTTT.

This chain joins TRBV5-4 and TRBJ1-4, with no clear D. The CDR3 length is 15 residues. Trimming removed 2 bases from V and 4 bases from J, with 12 bases in between. Germline values: CDR1 SGHNT, CDR2 YYREEE (reference sequence). CDR3 nucleotide sequence: TGTGCCAGCAGCTTATCCGGCAGGATTAATGAAAAACTGTTTTTT. This encodes CASSLSGRINEKLFF.

The rearrangement joins TRBV29-1 to TRBJ1-1; tentative D call: TRBD1 (5 bases). Germline V gene lookup returns CDR1 SQVTM and CDR2 ANQGSEA. The CDR3 extends over 14 amino acids. V gave up 6 bases and J gave up 0 bases, with 14 bases separating them. The CDR3 spells CSVLGGGLNTEAFF. The DNA of the CDR3 is TGCAGCGTCCTTGGGGGAGGGTTGAACACTGAAGCTTTCTTT.

The chain uses TRBV6-5 and TRBJ2-7, with 8 nucleotides matching TRBD1. Trimming cost V 0 bases and J 5 bases; bases outside gene matches: 6. The CDR3 has 15 residues. Germline CDR1 MNHEY, CDR2 SVGAGI. CDR3 region: CASSYSRTGLNEQYF. The CDR3 DNA follows: TGTGCCAGCAGTTACTCACGGACAGGGCTTAACGAGCAGTACTTC.